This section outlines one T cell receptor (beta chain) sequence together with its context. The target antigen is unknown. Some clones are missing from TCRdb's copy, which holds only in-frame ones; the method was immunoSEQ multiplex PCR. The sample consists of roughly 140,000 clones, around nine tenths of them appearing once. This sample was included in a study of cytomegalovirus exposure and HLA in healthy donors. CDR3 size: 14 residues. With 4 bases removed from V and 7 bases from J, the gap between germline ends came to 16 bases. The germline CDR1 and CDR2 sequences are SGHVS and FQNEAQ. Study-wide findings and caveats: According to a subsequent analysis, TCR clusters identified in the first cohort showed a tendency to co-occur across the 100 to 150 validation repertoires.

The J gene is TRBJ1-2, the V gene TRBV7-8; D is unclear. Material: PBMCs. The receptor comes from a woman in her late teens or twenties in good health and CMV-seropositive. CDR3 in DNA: TGTGCCAGCAGCTCCGACACAATTCGGGGTGGCTACACCTTC. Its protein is CASSSDTIRGGYTF.